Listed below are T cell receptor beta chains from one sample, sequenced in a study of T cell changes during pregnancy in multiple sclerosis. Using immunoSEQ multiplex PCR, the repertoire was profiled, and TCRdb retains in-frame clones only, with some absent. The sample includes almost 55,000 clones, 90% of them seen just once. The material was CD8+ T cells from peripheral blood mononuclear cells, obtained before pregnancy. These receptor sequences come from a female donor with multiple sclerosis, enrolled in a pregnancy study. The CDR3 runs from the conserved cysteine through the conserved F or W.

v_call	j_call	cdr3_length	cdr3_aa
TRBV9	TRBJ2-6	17	CASSVNTGGSGANVLTF
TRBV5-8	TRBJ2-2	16	CASSPPAGTNTGELFF
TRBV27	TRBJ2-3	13	CASSPGGADTQYF
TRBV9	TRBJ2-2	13	CASRGDSTGELFF
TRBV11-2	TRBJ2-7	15	CASSLEPGGAWEQYF
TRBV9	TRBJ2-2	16	CASSVGGQINTGELFF
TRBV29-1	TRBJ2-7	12	CSVSLGSGEQYF
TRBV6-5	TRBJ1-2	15	CASSTFSDRSLIYTF
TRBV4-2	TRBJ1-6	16	CASSQDAVRDNSPLHF
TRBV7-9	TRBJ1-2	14	CASSSGEVDYGYTF
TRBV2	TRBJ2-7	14	CASGRSGGSYEQYF
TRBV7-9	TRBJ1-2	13	CASSLAGDYGYTF
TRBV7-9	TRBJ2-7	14	CASSFPPNHYEQYF
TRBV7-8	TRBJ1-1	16	CASSLVSGTGVTEAFF
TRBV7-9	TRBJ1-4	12	CASSADGEKLFF
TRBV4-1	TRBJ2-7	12	CASSGDRDEQYF
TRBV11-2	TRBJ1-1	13	CASSGTANTEAFF
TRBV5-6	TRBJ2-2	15	CASSPGGTVTGELFF
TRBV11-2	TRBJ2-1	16	CASSSLSGGIYNEQFF
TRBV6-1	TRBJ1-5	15	CASSPMDTANGPQHF
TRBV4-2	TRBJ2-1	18	CASSQDGLAGGLYNEQFF
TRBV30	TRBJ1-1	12	CAQGQGITEAFF
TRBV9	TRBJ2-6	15	CASSATVSGANVLTF
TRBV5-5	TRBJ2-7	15	CASSFIGGLTYEQYF
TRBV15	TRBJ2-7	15	CATSRASDRSYEQYF